The 19 T cell receptor beta chains below come from one sample, sequenced in a study of T cell responses to AZD1222 COVID-19 vaccine (dated by TCRdb to about 2021). Libraries were prepared through the immunoSEQ multiplex PCR assay. TCRdb limited this immuneACCESS table to in-frame rearrangements with V and J called. A share of clones is missing; checked studies link under half to unresolved V genes, and the rest is unexplained. Recorded for this sample are roughly 140,000 clones; 75% to 95% of them occurred a single time. 2.5% to 3% of the sample comes from the top ten. In light of the paper, this sample's time point label describes: baseline before first vaccination. The treatment or condition label here, explained by the study, means: meningococcal conjugate vaccine given as trial control. Sequences were derived from peripheral blood, sampled on day 0 of MenACWY control vaccination. The receptors were gathered from an adult in good health.

The chain links TRBV7-9 to TRBJ2-3; 9 bases line up with TRBD1. V lost 5 bases, J lost 3 bases, and 6 bases stayed unmatched. Per germline, CDR1 SEHNR and CDR2 FQNEAQ (reference sequence). The CDR3 has 15 amino acids. The CDR3 region is CASSQDRGGTDTQYF. The CDR3 DNA reads as TGTGCCAGCAGCCAGGACAGGGGCGGTACAGATACGCAGTATTTT.

V is TRBV12-3 or TRBV12-4 and J is TRBJ1-2; no reliable D call. The length of the CDR3 is 13 residues. Trimming stripped 2 bases from V and 7 bases from J, with 11 bases between. The CDR3, as DNA: TGTGCCAGCAGTTTACAGGTGGTGGGTGGCTACACCTTC. It encodes CASSLQVVGGYTF.

V is TRBV6-5 and J is TRBJ2-7; D is unclear. The CDR3 spans 13 residues. CDR1 is MNHEY and CDR2 is SVGAGI in the germline V gene. The V end lost 0 bases, the J end lost 6 bases, and 9 bases lay between the germline ends. CDR3 DNA sequence: TGTGCCAGCAGTTACTCCAACACGCTCGAGCAGTACTTC. Translating it yields CASSYSNTLEQYF.

This clone was observed once. The rearrangement links TRBV15 to TRBJ1-3; D is ambiguous. Germline CDR1 LNHNV, CDR2 YYDKDF (reference sequence). Deletions cut 0 bases from V and 9 bases from J, with 9 bases between. This CDR3 spans 13 amino acids. The CDR3 reads CATSRDWIGTIYF. The CDR3, as DNA: TGTGCCACCAGCAGAGATTGGATTGGCACCATATATTTT.

This sequence joins TRBV11-2 and TRBJ2-1, with no clear D. The CDR3 spans 13 residues. Germline V lookup: CDR1 SGHAT, CDR2 FQNNGV. Trimming took off 5 bases at V and 10 bases at J, with 15 bases between the two ends. In DNA form, the CDR3 reads TGTGCCAGCAGCGCCGGTTGGGTGGTGGAGCAGTTCTTC. It translates to CASSAGWVVEQFF.

CDR3 loop: CASSGRAGLNTGELFF. CDR3 bases: TGCGCCAGCTCCGGGCGTGCAGGACTGAACACCGGGGAGCTGTTTTTT. This sequence joins TRBV5-1 and TRBJ2-2, with a possible D match to TRBD2 (5 bases). Germline V gene data show CDR1 as SGHRS and CDR2 as YFSETQ. Trimming removed 7 bases from V and 1 base from J, with 17 bases in between. The CDR3 sequence is 16 residues long.

This clone was recorded a few times. The chain combines TRBV12-5 with TRBJ2-3; D gene unclear. Between the trimmed V and J ends, which lost 3 bases and 0 bases, there was a span of 10 bases. In germline, CDR1 is LGHNT, CDR2 FRNRAP. This CDR3 spans 15 amino acids. The CDR3 region has the DNA TGTGCTAGTGGTTTCCCCGGGTCTAGCACAGATACGCAGTATTTT. Translation gives CASGFPGSSTDTQYF.

Here the CDR3 reads CASRPTGFWTEAFF. CDR3 coding DNA: TGTGCCAGCAGGCCTACAGGGTTTTGGACTGAAGCTTTCTTT. V usage is TRBV28 and J usage is TRBJ1-1; a possible D gene is TRBD1 (6 bases). Germline loops: CDR1 MDHEN, CDR2 SYDVKM. Trimming took 6 bases from V and 5 from J, leaving 16 bases between them. The CDR3 covers 14 residues.

V gene TRBV6-1 combines with J gene TRBJ2-5, with a tentative D call TRBD2 (5 bases). The CDR3 is 16 amino acids. From germline, CDR1 is MNHNS and CDR2 SASEGT. Trimming removed 1 base from V and 2 bases from J, with 14 bases in between. In nucleotides, the CDR3 is TGTGCCAGCAGTGAAGTAGCAGACTACGCACAAGAGACCCAGTACTTC. This sequence encodes CASSEVADYAQETQYF.

The chain uses TRBV9 and TRBJ2-7; 8 bases line up with TRBD1. With V trimmed by 2 bases and J by 1 base, 2 bases remained unmatched. The CDR3 extends over 14 amino acids. Germline V gene data show CDR1 as SGDLS and CDR2 as YYNGEE. The CDR3 loop reads CASSVRDRSYEQYF. In DNA, the CDR3 is TGTGCCAGCAGCGTCCGGGACAGGTCCTACGAGCAGTACTTC. The variable domain in full, completed from reference TRBV9 and TRBJ2-7, reads DSGVTQTPKHLITATGQRVTLRCSPRSGDLSVYWYQQSLDQGLQFLIQYYNGEERAKGNILERFSAQQFPDLHSELNLSSLELGDSALYFCASSVRDRSYEQYFGPGTRLTVT.

The rearrangement links TRBV6-1 to TRBJ2-5; D is ambiguous. Trimming took off 0 bases at V and 0 bases at J, with 11 bases between the two ends. The CDR3 sequence is 16 residues long. From germline, CDR1 is MNHNS and CDR2 SASEGT. CDR3 sequence (DNA): TGTGCCAGCAGTGAAGCGCTTCGGGTTTACCAAGAGACCCAGTACTTC. It yields the protein CASSEALRVYQETQYF.

The chain joins TRBV10-2 to TRBJ2-7; D is unresolved. Germline assignment: CDR1 WSHSY and CDR2 SAAADI. Trimming removed 1 base at V and 3 bases at J, with 13 bases between. The CDR3 totals 15 residues. DNA of the CDR3: TGCGCCAGCAGTGAGTACGGCGGAGAACTCTACGAGCAGTACTTC. As protein: CASSEYGGELYEQYF.

The chain is built from TRBV27 and TRBJ1-1; D possibly corresponds to TRBD1 (6 bases). V was trimmed by 7 bases and J by 5 bases, leaving 17 bases between them. The CDR3 length is 14 residues. The V gene's germline CDR1 is MNHEY and CDR2 SMNVEV (reference sequence). This CDR3 reads CASNRGGADTEAFF. CDR3 bases: TGTGCCAGCAACCGAGGGGGGGCTGATACTGAAGCTTTCTTT.

The chain combines TRBV27 with TRBJ1-2, with TRBD1 identical over 9 bases. The trim removed 5 bases at V and 2 bases at J, leaving 9 bases unmatched. The CDR3 length is 16 residues. The germline CDR1 and CDR2 sequences are MNHEY and SMNVEV (reference sequence). DNA of the CDR3: TGTGCCAGCAGTCGCGACACAGGGGGCAGGAACTATGGCTACACCTTC. Protein sequence: CASSRDTGGRNYGYTF.

This chain connects TRBV28 to TRBJ2-2, with unresolved D. Germline V gene sequence: CDR1 MDHEN, CDR2 SYDVKM. V dropped 1 base and J dropped 7 bases, with 4 bases sitting between them. The CDR3 covers 12 residues. The CDR3 coding sequence is TGTGCCAGCAGTTTATTAGTCGGGGAGCTGTTTTTT. Translation: CASSLLVGELFF.

The CDR3 protein is CASSLDPGQTKQYF. CDR3 nucleotide sequence: TGTGCCAGCAGCTTAGATCCGGGACAAACCAAGCAGTACTTC. The rearrangement joins TRBV11-2 to TRBJ2-7; maybe TRBD1 (6 bases). CDR3 length: 14 amino acids. The germline V gene encodes CDR1 SGHAT and CDR2 FQNNGV. The ends were cut back, 0 bases at V and 8 bases at J, with 14 bases in the middle.

V usage is TRBV9 and J usage is TRBJ2-7, with TRBD2 matching 7 bases. Losses at the gene ends were 1 base for V and 3 bases for J; bases not matched to a gene: 7. Germline CDR1 is SGDLS and CDR2 is YYNGEE. The CDR3 totals 15 residues. CDR3: CASSVSGAANYEQYF. In nucleotides, the CDR3 is TGTGCCAGCAGCGTAAGCGGGGCTGCTAACTACGAGCAGTACTTC.

The V call is TRBV29-1, the J call TRBJ2-1; 7 nucleotides align to TRBD2. V lost 3 bases and J lost 4; bases outside the gene matches: 0. This CDR3 is 12 amino acids long. The germline gives CDR1 SQVTM, CDR2 ANQGSEA. The DNA for the CDR3 is TGCAGCGTTGAGCGGGAGTACAATGAGCAGTTCTTC. It translates to CSVEREYNEQFF.

The chain has TRBV29-1 and TRBJ2-7; 7 bases line up with TRBD2. Per the germline V gene, CDR1 is SQVTM and CDR2 is ANQGSEA. Trimming removed 6 bases from V and 3 bases from J; junction bases left unmatched: 5. This CDR3 is built from 12 residues. CDR3 amino acids: CSVGTTHYEQYF. For the CDR3, the DNA is TGCAGCGTCGGGACTACCCACTACGAGCAGTACTTC.